This T cell receptor (beta chain) came from a study of identical twins. This clonotype has a handful of counts. Germline V gene lookup returns CDR1 LGHNA and CDR2 YSLEER. V lost 0 bases to trimming and J lost 1 base, with 9 bases between them. There are 15 residues in the CDR3. One entry per CDR3 protein results from TCRdb running MiXCR on the 5' RACE reads. Of a few hundred thousand distinct CDR3 sequences in the sample, approximately 18% are singletons; the top ten hold approximately 12%. The clonotype originates from a man aged 50-59 years in good health. The sequencing sample was made of naive T cells sorted from blood. The V call is TRBV4-3, the J call TRBJ2-5; no definite D call. In DNA, the CDR3 is TGCGCCAGCAGCCAAGATTTCAACAGCCAAGAGACCCAGTACTTC. Translated: CASSQDFNSQETQYF.